Reported below is one TCR beta chain. The antigen is not known. This sample is part of a study of OX40 agonist ivuxolimab in advanced cancers. Background on the study: The study gave patients intravenous ivuxolimab at 0.01 to 10 mg/kg every 2 weeks. From 23 to 79 years was the age range, with a mean of approximately 63 years, and roughly 83% were male.

TCRdb's copy holds only in-frame clones and misses some; the assay was immunoSEQ multiplex PCR. The sample has fewer than 50,000 clones; approximately 90% are singletons. Findings of the study overall: Both blood CD4+ and CD8+ T cells showed clonal growth by week 6 at 0.1 to 3.0 mg/kg.

The CDR3 is 13 residues long. Trimming removed 4 bases from V and 5 bases from J, with 9 bases in between. CDR1 MNHEY and CDR2 SVGAGI come from the germline V gene. This TCR came from an adult with an advanced solid tumor such as melanoma, head and neck, liver or kidney cancer. The J gene is TRBJ1-5, the V gene TRBV6-5; D ambiguous. The sequencing used CD4+ or CD8+ T cells sorted from blood, collected in a trial of the OX40 agonist ivuxolimab. The CDR3 loop is CASSSGLYQPQHF. The CDR3 region has the DNA TGTGCCAGCAGTTCCGGACTCTATCAGCCCCAGCATTTT.